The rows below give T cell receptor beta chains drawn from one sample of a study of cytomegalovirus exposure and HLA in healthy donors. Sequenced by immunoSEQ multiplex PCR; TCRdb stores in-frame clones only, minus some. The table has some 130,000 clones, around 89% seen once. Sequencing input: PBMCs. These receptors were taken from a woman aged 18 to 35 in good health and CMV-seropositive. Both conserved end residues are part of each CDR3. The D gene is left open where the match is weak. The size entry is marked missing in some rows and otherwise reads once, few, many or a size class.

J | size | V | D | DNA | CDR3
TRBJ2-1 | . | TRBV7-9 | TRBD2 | TGTGCCAGCAGCCTCCGGTTAGCCGCCGGGGGGGAGCAGTTCTTC | CASSLRLAAGGEQFF
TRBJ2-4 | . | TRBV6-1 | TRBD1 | TGTGCCAGCAGTGAAGAAACTAGGACAGGATCAACCAAAAACATTCAGTACTTC | CASSEETRTGSTKNIQYF
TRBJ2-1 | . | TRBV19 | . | TGTGCCAGTAGTATTGGGGCAGTCTCCTACAATGAGCAGTTCTTC | CASSIGAVSYNEQFF
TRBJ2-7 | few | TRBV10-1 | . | TGCGCCAGCAGTGAGTCCGGGGACGAGCAGTACTTC | CASSESGDEQYF
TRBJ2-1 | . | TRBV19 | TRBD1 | TGTGCCAGTAGTATAAGGGGGACAGGTCTTGGTGAGCAGTTCTTC | CASSIRGTGLGEQFF
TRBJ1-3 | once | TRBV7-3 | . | TGTGCCAGCATAAAAGGGAGGGGCTTCTACGGAAACACCATATATTTT | CASIKGRGFYGNTIYF
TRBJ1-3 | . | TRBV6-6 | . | TGTGCCAGCAGTTACTGGAGGACCTCTGGAAACACCATATATTTT | CASSYWRTSGNTIYF
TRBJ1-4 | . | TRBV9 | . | TGTGCCAGCAGCGCCGGGACATTTGAAGGAAAACTGTTTTTT | CASSAGTFEGKLFF
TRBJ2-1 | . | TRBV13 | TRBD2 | TGTGCCAGCAGCTGGGGACTAGCGGGAGAGAGTGGGTCCTACAATGAGCAGTTCTTC | CASSWGLAGESGSYNEQFF
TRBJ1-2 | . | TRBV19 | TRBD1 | TGTGCCAGTACGGCAGGGGGCGCCGGCTACACCTTC | CASTAGGAGYTF
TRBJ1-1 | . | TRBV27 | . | TGTGCCAGCAGTTTTTCCACAGCGAACACTGAAGCTTTCTTT | CASSFSTANTEAFF
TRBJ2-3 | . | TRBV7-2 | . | TGTGCCAGCAGACGGGGAGATACGCAGTATTTT | CASRRGDTQYF
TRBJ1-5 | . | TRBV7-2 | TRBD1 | TGTGCCAGCAGCAGGACCGCAGGGGGACATCAGCCCCAGCATTTT | CASSRTAGGHQPQHF
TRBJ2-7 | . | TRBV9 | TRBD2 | TGTGCCAGCAGCGTAGGTACTAGCGGGGACTACGAGCAGTACTTC | CASSVGTSGDYEQYF